This T cell receptor beta chain was sequenced for a study of cytomegalovirus exposure and HLA in healthy donors. The PCR employed 60 Vbeta primers together with 13 Jbeta primers. Generated by immunoSEQ multiplex PCR, the TCRdb table keeps only in-frame clones and is missing some. Here the sample spans about 140,000 clones, less than 80% being singletons. The ends lost 5 bases at V and 5 bases at J; junction bases unmatched: 4. The CDR3 has 14 amino acids. The germline V gene encodes CDR1 KGHSH and CDR2 LQKENI. A remark on this clone: Its antigen is still unknown.

Study-wide points: A later examination showed that TCR association rates differed by HLA locus, with DRB1 most and HLA-C fewest. Sequencing depth roughly uniform across donors was assumed in presence/absence analyses.

Input material: PBMCs. The rearrangement joins TRBV18 to TRBJ1-5; 9 nucleotides agree with TRBD1. The sequence was obtained from a woman aged 50 to 60 in good health and CMV-seropositive. In DNA, the CDR3 is TGTGCCAGCTCAGGGACAGGGCCCGATCAGCCCCAGCATTTT. Its translation: CASSGTGPDQPQHF.